These T cell receptor beta chains were read from a single sample in a study of neurological immune-mediated disorders. TCRdb processed the 5' RACE reads anew with MiXCR; each CDR3 protein has one entry. There are over 30,000 distinct CDR3 sequences in the sample; 10% to 15% occur only once, and approximately 2.2% lies in the top ten. Sequencing input: PBMCs. These receptors were collected from a middle-aged woman in good health. CDR3s leave out the opening cysteine and the closing phenylalanine or tryptophan.

cdr3_length: 13; v_call: TRBV3-1; j_call: TRBJ1-1; cdr3_aa: ASSYQGAMNTEAF
cdr3_length: 13; v_call: TRBV5-5; j_call: TRBJ2-7; cdr3_aa: ASSSGQGDSYEQY
cdr3_length: 15; v_call: TRBV5-1; j_call: TRBJ2-1; cdr3_aa: ASSLVGGSSSYNEQF
cdr3_length: 10; v_call: TRBV29-1; j_call: TRBJ2-7; cdr3_aa: SVEVPGYEQY
cdr3_length: 15; v_call: TRBV3-1; j_call: TRBJ2-2; cdr3_aa: ASSQDSDRVNTGELF
cdr3_length: 15; v_call: TRBV5-1; j_call: TRBJ2-1; cdr3_aa: ASSPGVPGGLENEQF
cdr3_length: 11; v_call: TRBV12-3/TRBV12-4; j_call: TRBJ2-3; cdr3_aa: ASTLAGADTQY
cdr3_length: 17; v_call: TRBV24-1; j_call: TRBJ2-7; cdr3_aa: ATSVSPGQGGLAPYEQY
cdr3_length: 15; v_call: TRBV4-1; j_call: TRBJ2-1; cdr3_aa: ASSQGRPGQGGMEQF
cdr3_length: 9; v_call: TRBV6-2/TRBV6-3; j_call: TRBJ1-2; cdr3_aa: ASSYGQSYT
cdr3_length: 9; v_call: TRBV20-1; j_call: TRBJ2-7; cdr3_aa: SASGRSEQY
cdr3_length: 10; v_call: TRBV10-1; j_call: TRBJ2-7; cdr3_aa: ASSDSSYEQY
cdr3_length: 14; v_call: TRBV10-3; j_call: TRBJ2-5; cdr3_aa: AISGGDPDNQETQY
cdr3_length: 14; v_call: TRBV10-3; j_call: TRBJ1-2; cdr3_aa: AISESIRDDTRGYT
cdr3_length: 14; v_call: TRBV5-6; j_call: TRBJ1-1; cdr3_aa: ASSLGAGAFRTEAF
cdr3_length: 10; v_call: TRBV14; j_call: TRBJ1-2; cdr3_aa: ASSLQGYGYT
cdr3_length: 11; v_call: TRBV5-6; j_call: TRBJ2-1; cdr3_aa: ASSWANSIEQF
cdr3_length: 12; v_call: TRBV10-3; j_call: TRBJ1-5; cdr3_aa: AISDRESNQPQH
cdr3_length: 12; v_call: TRBV30; j_call: TRBJ1-4; cdr3_aa: AWSEGHQNEKLF
cdr3_length: 12; v_call: TRBV10-2; j_call: TRBJ1-2; cdr3_aa: ASSAGQGFRGYT
cdr3_length: 13; v_call: TRBV25-1; j_call: TRBJ2-7; cdr3_aa: ASSGRGRSTYEQY
cdr3_length: 10; v_call: TRBV12-3/TRBV12-4; j_call: TRBJ2-5; cdr3_aa: ASSSRRGSEY
cdr3_length: 15; v_call: TRBV20-1; j_call: TRBJ2-1; cdr3_aa: SASDYLRSAGDNEQF
cdr3_length: 12; v_call: TRBV7-2; j_call: TRBJ1-1; cdr3_aa: ASSWTGQGDEAF
cdr3_length: 14; v_call: TRBV4-2; j_call: TRBJ1-2; cdr3_aa: ASSQELGSWLGGYT
cdr3_length: 14; v_call: TRBV6-6; j_call: TRBJ2-5; cdr3_aa: ASSYSGRPYQETQY
cdr3_length: 15; v_call: TRBV20-1; j_call: TRBJ1-2; cdr3_aa: SARPPFVWERSYGYT
cdr3_length: 11; v_call: TRBV30; j_call: TRBJ1-4; cdr3_aa: AWKDRDNEKLF
cdr3_length: 16; v_call: TRBV18; j_call: TRBJ2-1; cdr3_aa: ASSPQGGRSIHNNEQF
cdr3_length: 12; v_call: TRBV7-2; j_call: TRBJ2-1; cdr3_aa: ASSFGTSNNEQF
cdr3_length: 13; v_call: TRBV7-2; j_call: TRBJ2-7; cdr3_aa: ASSPRVTGLEEQY
cdr3_length: 13; v_call: TRBV5-1; j_call: TRBJ2-1; cdr3_aa: ASSLYVQGGNEQF
cdr3_length: 16; v_call: TRBV4-3; j_call: TRBJ1-2; cdr3_aa: ASSQGSSTARANYGYT
cdr3_length: 11; v_call: TRBV29-1; j_call: TRBJ1-3; cdr3_aa: SVEGFIGNTIY
cdr3_length: 17; v_call: TRBV6-5; j_call: TRBJ1-1; cdr3_aa: ASSYSSTGSSAGNTEAF
cdr3_length: 15; v_call: TRBV20-1; j_call: TRBJ1-6; cdr3_aa: SALGGMGGYESSPLH
cdr3_length: 15; v_call: TRBV13; j_call: TRBJ2-2; cdr3_aa: ASSSRTEGLVTGELF
cdr3_length: 13; v_call: TRBV9; j_call: TRBJ1-2; cdr3_aa: ASSPGQERYYGYT
cdr3_length: 11; v_call: TRBV20-1; j_call: TRBJ1-6; cdr3_aa: SAHPEPGSPLH
cdr3_length: 13; v_call: TRBV10-2; j_call: TRBJ2-2; cdr3_aa: ASRIDFTNTGELF
cdr3_length: 11; v_call: TRBV7-2; j_call: TRBJ1-1; cdr3_aa: ASSLLGDTEAF
cdr3_length: 12; v_call: TRBV5-1; j_call: TRBJ1-1; cdr3_aa: ASSLVGMATEAF
cdr3_length: 12; v_call: TRBV7-2; j_call: TRBJ2-5; cdr3_aa: ASSSGLAMETQY
cdr3_length: 13; v_call: TRBV25-1; j_call: TRBJ1-2; cdr3_aa: ASTSTSQGDYGYT
cdr3_length: 13; v_call: TRBV20-1; j_call: TRBJ2-2; cdr3_aa: SASLSGGGNGELF
cdr3_length: 11; v_call: TRBV29-1; j_call: TRBJ2-2; cdr3_aa: SVEVPVGGELF
cdr3_length: 12; v_call: TRBV12-3/TRBV12-4; j_call: TRBJ1-2; cdr3_aa: ASSPMGGNYGYT
cdr3_length: 14; v_call: TRBV7-2; j_call: TRBJ2-1; cdr3_aa: ASPGTSGRVYNEQF
cdr3_length: 14; v_call: TRBV15; j_call: TRBJ2-7; cdr3_aa: ATSRETSGGSYEQY
cdr3_length: 9; v_call: TRBV5-1; j_call: TRBJ1-1; cdr3_aa: ASSFGGEAF
cdr3_length: 11; v_call: TRBV25-1; j_call: TRBJ1-2; cdr3_aa: ASSLEGLYGYT
cdr3_length: 13; v_call: TRBV5-6; j_call: TRBJ2-3; cdr3_aa: ASSLMPGRTDTQY
cdr3_length: 11; v_call: TRBV6-2/TRBV6-3; j_call: TRBJ1-2; cdr3_aa: ASSPAFRDGYT
cdr3_length: 12; v_call: TRBV5-1; j_call: TRBJ2-1; cdr3_aa: ASRGLSDSNEQF
cdr3_length: 12; v_call: TRBV5-1; j_call: TRBJ2-5; cdr3_aa: ASSLLPGKETQY
cdr3_length: 14; v_call: TRBV3-1; j_call: TRBJ2-3; cdr3_aa: ASSAQLAGGTDTQY
cdr3_length: 14; v_call: TRBV10-3; j_call: TRBJ2-3; cdr3_aa: AISGSSGGATDTQY